This entry describes one T cell receptor beta chain. At one end the junction does not follow the germline gene, possibly because of a read error. Germline CDR1 MNHEY, CDR2 SVGEGT. The CDR3 covers 16 residues. What the recovered Cohort 3 donors had was two negative PCRs, clearance, or symptom resolution. The data were produced by immunoSEQ multiplex PCR, yet TCRdb's version contains in-frame clones alone and is incomplete. This sample has about 250,000 clones, with less than 90% found just once. This record belongs to a study of blood T cell repertoires in COVID-19. The V and J genes are TRBV6-2 or TRBV6-3 and TRBJ1-2; 9 bases map to TRBD1. Sequenced: PBMCs or T cells enriched from blood (not recorded which). This TCR was sampled from a woman between 45 and 65 years old who had recovered from COVID-19. The CDR3 DNA reads as TGTGCCAGCAGATACTTGTACCGGGACAGGGTCGATGGCTACACCTTC. The encoded protein is CASRYLYRDRVDGYTF.